One and the same sample provided the 3 T cell receptor beta chains below, sequenced in a study of radiotherapy plus CTLA-4 blockade in lung cancer. Measured with immunoSEQ multiplex PCR; TCRdb has only the in-frame clones, and not every one. The repertoire holds some 78,000 clones, around 87% seen once, with more than 2% in the top ten. Sequenced material: peripheral blood, taken from a patient treated with radiotherapy plus ipilimumab. These receptors all stem from a human donor with non-small cell lung cancer who had a partial response to radiotherapy plus ipilimumab.

J is TRBJ1-2 and V is TRBV6-1, with D hard to call. Germline loops: CDR1 MNHNS, CDR2 SASEGT. Trimming left V 1 base short and J 2 bases short, with 11 bases between. CDR3 length equals 15 residues. The chain's CDR3 is CASSEVVGQNYGYTF. CDR3 nucleotide sequence: TGTGCCAGCAGTGAAGTGGTTGGCCAAAACTATGGCTACACCTTC.

The chain uses TRBV11-2 and TRBJ2-2; the match to TRBD2 covers 7 bases. Germline trimming cut 4 bases from V and 3 bases from J; bases unmatched to any gene: 5. The CDR3 length is 15 residues. Germline loops: CDR1 SGHAT, CDR2 FQNNGV. The CDR3 nucleotides read TGTGCCAGCAGCTCCCGGGACTACTACACCGGGGAGCTGTTTTTT. This codes for CASSSRDYYTGELFF.

This chain links TRBV28 with TRBJ1-5; 8 positions match TRBD1. Germline CDR1 reads MDHEN; CDR2 reads SYDVKM. The CDR3 consists of 18 residues. After removal of 6 bases from V and 0 bases from J, the junction contained 13 bases not matched to a gene. Here the CDR3 reads CASSQDRVRLFSNQPQHF. Written as DNA, the CDR3 is TGTGCCAGCAGCCAGGACAGGGTTCGTTTGTTTAGCAATCAGCCCCAGCATTTT.